This T cell receptor (beta chain) is drawn from a study of CD8+ T cells in alopecia areata. Turning to the study itself: Twice daily, treated patients received 5 to 10 mg of oral tofacitinib.

The study's findings and limits: The presence of one nonresponder keeps the tie between baseline CD8+ expansion and response uncertain. A great number of expanded lesional clones endured in scalp and blood during tofacitinib.

Treatment reported: oral pan-JAK inhibitor, 5-10 mg twice daily. As part of sample collection, lesional scalp punch biopsies and peripheral blood were taken from alopecia areata patients. About this clone itself: The antigen is undetermined.

Extracted RNA was reverse transcribed into cDNA, the sequencing template. Sequencing used immunoSEQ multiplex PCR; TCRdb keeps in-frame clones, though not all of them. Here the sample spans about 190,000 clones, under 70% being singletons. Specimen: CD4+ T cells sorted from blood, collected at week 4, from a patient treated with tofacitinib. This sequence was found in a human donor with alopecia areata.

CDR3 region: CASSSRTGTDTQYF. The CDR3 nucleotides are TGTGCCAGCAGCTCACGGACGGGCACAGATACGCAGTATTTT. The genes are TRBV5-4 and TRBJ2-3, with unresolved D. The CDR3 is made up of 14 amino acids. V was trimmed by 3 bases and J by 1 base, leaving 9 bases between them. Looked up from germline, CDR1 is SGHNT and CDR2 is YYREEE (reference sequence).